One sample yielded the 3 T cell receptor beta chains listed below, sequenced in a study of blood T cell repertoires in COVID-19. The data were produced by immunoSEQ multiplex PCR, yet TCRdb's version contains in-frame clones alone and is incomplete. This sample carries about 160,000 clones, roughly 90% of them seen once, and the ten largest clones take around 3.9%. Sequencing used peripheral blood. The receptor set was obtained from a woman aged 60-75 years who had recovered from COVID-19.

The chain links TRBV28 to TRBJ1-1; D is unresolved. V dropped 5 bases and J dropped 3 bases, with 4 bases sitting between them. Germline CDR1 MDHEN, CDR2 SYDVKM. The CDR3 runs to 11 residues. CDR3 coding DNA: TGTGCCAGCAGTCAGTACACTGAAGCTTTCTTT. Translating gives CASSQYTEAFF.

The chain couples TRBV5-1 to TRBJ1-2; 7 nucleotides match TRBD1. There are 13 residues in the CDR3. Germline V gene lookup returns CDR1 SGHRS and CDR2 YFSETQ. V shed 4 bases and J 8 bases; nucleotides not matched to a gene: 8. The CDR3 loop is CASSSLTGDGYTF. The DNA of the CDR3 is TGCGCCAGCAGCAGTCTTACAGGGGACGGCTACACCTTC.

The chain joins TRBV5-1 to TRBJ2-1, with D maybe TRBD2 (5 bases). CDR3 length: 15 residues. CDR1 SGHRS and CDR2 YFSETQ come from the germline V gene. Trimming shortened V by 4 bases and J by 11 bases, and 22 bases separated the two germline ends. The CDR3 region is CASSPGAGPGLQQFF. In DNA form, the CDR3 reads TGCGCCAGCAGCCCCGGTGCGGGCCCCGGTTTGCAGCAGTTCTTC.